These T cell receptor beta chains were read from a single sample in a study of T cell clonotyping in hematopoietic cell transplantation. Produced via immunoSEQ multiplex PCR; TCRdb's table is partial and in-frame only. The sample holds tens of thousands of clones; 90% to 96% are singletons and the top ten take roughly 1.5%. The starting material was peripheral blood mononuclear cells, obtained before stem cell transplant. The receptors here all came from a woman in her fifties or sixties with acute myeloid leukemia. Some clones in this sample may be carry-over from other donors' samples. CDR3s include the opening cysteine and the closing phenylalanine or tryptophan. Not all rows give a size; the values are once, few, many and, for expanded clones, a class.

clone_size | j_call | v_call | cdr3_aa
NA | TRBJ1-2 | TRBV10-3 | CAISDLGGDSYGYTF
few | TRBJ2-7 | TRBV6-1 | CASSQEGLAIEQYF
NA | TRBJ1-5 | TRBV27 | CASRTGGDQPQHF
NA | TRBJ1-2 | TRBV30 | CAWSVGQGHGYTF
NA | TRBJ1-2 | TRBV4-2 | CASSLRQGYTF
NA | TRBJ2-1 | TRBV6-1 | CASLGGGGHNEQFF
NA | TRBJ1-4 | TRBV5-8 | CASSFPGLDEKLFF
NA | TRBJ2-5 | TRBV27 | CASSLAGPLPETQYF
NA | TRBJ2-5 | TRBV5-1 | CASSFSSGKDQETQYF
NA | TRBJ2-7 | TRBV27 | CASSRNYEQYF
NA | TRBJ1-6 | TRBV9 | CASSDGNSPLHF
NA | TRBJ2-3 | TRBV6-5 | CASSSAGTGEADTQYF
NA | TRBJ1-1 | TRBV29-1 | CSADLQGTEAFF
NA | TRBJ2-1 | TRBV18 | CASSPEGLAYNEQFF
NA | TRBJ2-1 | TRBV9 | CASSVGGTGGNEQFF
NA | TRBJ2-7 | TRBV5-1 | CASSFSAGGYEQYF
NA | TRBJ2-2 | TRBV29-1 | CSVRGPDTGELFF
NA | TRBJ1-5 | TRBV19 | CASSVRQGGGSNQPQHF
once | TRBJ2-6 | TRBV6-1 | CASSDEGSGANVLTF
NA | TRBJ2-7 | TRBV5-4 | CASSLADTNYEQYF
NA | TRBJ1-5 | TRBV4-1 | CASSQAGQGGNQPQHF
once | TRBJ2-2 | TRBV7-9 | CASSLGRTGFTGELFF
NA | TRBJ1-2 | TRBV7-9 | CASSKDRDRGNYGYTF
NA | TRBJ2-5 | TRBV7-9 | CASKRPGETQYF
NA | TRBJ1-2 | TRBV2 | CASTLGSYGYTF
NA | TRBJ1-2 | TRBV11-1 | CASSLTRTRGYTF
NA | TRBJ2-3 | TRBV5-1 | CASSLGSGASTDTQYF
NA | TRBJ2-2 | TRBV6-1 | CASSENLAGGPGELFF
NA | TRBJ1-2 | TRBV6-1 | CASSGGDRRRVYGYTF
NA | TRBJ2-2 | TRBV29-1 | CSVERREGGTGELFF
NA | TRBJ2-2 | TRBV4-1 | CASKVTNTGELFF
NA | TRBJ1-5 | TRBV4-1 | CASSQDGLNQPQHF
NA | TRBJ1-5 | TRBV6-6 | CASSYSDGSNQPQHF
NA | TRBJ2-1 | TRBV7-9 | CASSHVLRVEQFF
NA | TRBJ1-3 | TRBV27 | CASRPGGTGTIYF
NA | TRBJ1-5 | TRBV28 | CASSLYGDYNQPQHF
NA | TRBJ2-1 | TRBV6-5 | CASRRAGGTYNEQFF